These 13 T cell receptor beta chains originate from one sample sequenced in a study of identical twins. Via MiXCR, TCRdb re-called the 5' RACE reads, giving one row per CDR3 protein. The profile shows around 490,000 distinct CDR3 sequences, roughly an eighth of them singletons. The same specimen was also included in a second study, on yellow fever vaccine responses in identical twins.

Sequenced: CD4+ T cells sorted from blood. The receptors were gathered from a woman between 18 and 29 years old in good health.

The chain is built from TRBV12-3 or TRBV12-4 and TRBJ2-2; tentatively, D is TRBD1 (5 bases). V lost 6 bases, J lost 2 bases, and 10 bases lay in between. The CDR3 length is 14 residues. CDR3 sequence: CASRDMRNTGELFF. For the CDR3, the DNA is TGTGCCAGCAGGGACATGAGAAACACCGGGGAGCTGTTTTTT.

This clonotype was seen ten or more times. The CDR3 sequence: CASSLARGTGELFF. For the CDR3, the DNA is TGTGCCAGCAGTTTAGCTCGGGGCACCGGGGAGCTGTTTTTT. The chain combines TRBV12-3 or TRBV12-4 with TRBJ2-2; tentative D call: TRBD2 (5 bases). There are 14 residues in the CDR3. Trimming stripped 0 bases from V and 4 bases from J, with 6 bases between.

This clonotype was observed a few times. The chain employs TRBV29-1 and TRBJ2-3; 11 nucleotides agree with TRBD2. Germline assignment: CDR1 SQVTM and CDR2 ANQGSEA. Trimming cost V 6 bases and J 3 bases; bases outside gene matches: 5. The length of the CDR3 is 14 residues. CDR3 residues: CSVLAGGRTDTQYF. CDR3 sequence (DNA): TGCAGCGTCCTAGCGGGAGGAAGGACAGATACGCAGTATTTT.

This clonotype was detected only once. The genes are TRBV7-8 and TRBJ2-1; D is possibly TRBD1 (6 bases). Per the germline V gene, CDR1 is SGHVS and CDR2 is FQNEAQ. The CDR3 sequence is 16 residues long. V was shortened by 5 bases and J by 2 bases, with 16 bases between the two germline ends. CDR3: CASSPTGTQPYNEQFF. The CDR3 DNA sequence: TGTGCCAGCAGCCCAACCGGGACACAACCCTACAATGAGCAGTTCTTC.

This clonotype has a handful of counts. The V and J genes are TRBV25-1 and TRBJ2-5; 11 bases map to TRBD1. Germline loops: CDR1 MGHDK, CDR2 SYGVNS. V trimming: 6 bases; J trimming: 4 bases; junction bases outside the gene matches: 7. The CDR3 sequence is 15 residues long. The CDR3 is CASRDRGRLIETQYF. The CDR3 bases are TGTGCCAGCAGGGACAGGGGGCGCCTTATAGAGACCCAGTACTTC.

The sample holds many counts of this clonotype. The gene calls are TRBV7-3 and TRBJ2-3; 9 positions match TRBD2. Germline CDR1 and CDR2: SGHTA and FQGTGA. The CDR3 contains 15 residues. The junction had 1 base not matched to a gene; V was cut back by 1 base and J by 2 bases. The CDR3 protein is CASSLSGGATDTQYF. The DNA for the CDR3 is TGTGCCAGCAGCTTAAGCGGGGGGGCCACAGATACGCAGTATTTT. Based on the CDR3 plus reference TRBV7-3 and TRBJ2-3, the full variable domain is GAGVSQTPSNKVTEKGKYVELRCDPISGHTALYWYRQSLGQGPEFLIYFQGTGAADDSGLPNDRFFAVRPEGSVSTLKIQRTERGDSAVYLCASSLSGGATDTQYFGPGTRLTVL.

The chain combines TRBV5-1 with TRBJ2-2; D possibly corresponds to TRBD2 (5 bases). V was trimmed by 6 bases and J by 1 base, leaving 10 bases between them. Germline V gene sequence: CDR1 SGHRS, CDR2 YFSETQ. The CDR3 is made up of 14 amino acids. The CDR3 DNA is TGCGCCAGCAACTCAGGAGGGAACACCGGGGAGCTGTTTTTT. Amino acids: CASNSGGNTGELFF.

The chain links TRBV6-5 to TRBJ1-6, with 7 nucleotides matching TRBD1. Germline CDR1 and CDR2: MNHEY and SVGAGI. CDR3 size: 15 residues. With 4 bases clipped from V and 10 bases from J, the junction kept 10 bases outside the gene matches. The CDR3 nucleotides are TGTGCCAGCAGTTCCCCGTCAGGGGGAGGATCACCCCTCCACTTT. Translated: CASSSPSGGGSPLHF.

The sample holds a few counts of this clonotype. The V call is TRBV6-5, the J call TRBJ1-2; D remains ambiguous. The CDR3 is 14 amino acids. Per germline, CDR1 MNHEY and CDR2 SVGAGI. Trimming removed 0 bases at V and 3 bases at J, with 8 bases between. For the CDR3, the DNA is TGTGCCAGCAGTTACTCGATGGCGGACTATGGCTACACCTTC. Its protein is CASSYSMADYGYTF.

The sample holds a few counts of this clonotype. This chain joins TRBV20-1 and TRBJ2-1; 7 bases line up with TRBD2. V was clipped by 3 bases and J by 4 bases; unmatched bases: 9. Germline values: CDR1 DFQATT, CDR2 SNEGSKA (reference sequence). The CDR3 contains 15 residues. CDR3: CSASGVAGSYNEQFF. DNA for the CDR3: TGCAGTGCTAGTGGTGTAGCGGGTTCTTACAATGAGCAGTTCTTC.

This clonotype has ten or more counts. The chain combines TRBV5-8 with TRBJ2-7; D gene uncertain. Trimming left V 0 bases short and J 2 bases short, with 9 bases between. In germline, CDR1 is SGHTS, CDR2 YDEGEE. The CDR3 has 14 amino acids. The CDR3 is CASSLAQEPYEQYF. The CDR3, as DNA: TGTGCCAGCAGCTTGGCCCAGGAACCCTACGAGCAGTACTTC. The full variable domain, in which reference TRBV5-8 and TRBJ2-7 provide the parts outside the CDR3, is EAGVTQSPTHLIKTRGQQATLRCSPISGHTSVYWYQQALGLGLQFLLWYDEGEERNRGNFPPRFSGRQFPNYSSELNVNALELEDSALYLCASSLAQEPYEQYFGPGTRLTVT.

The sample holds many counts of this clonotype. The rearrangement uses TRBV12-3 or TRBV12-4 and TRBJ2-6; D is unresolved. Trimming took off 10 bases at V and 0 bases at J, with 7 bases between the two ends. The CDR3 extends over 13 amino acids. The CDR3 loop reads CATTISGANVLTF. CDR3 coding DNA: TGTGCCACCACTATCTCTGGGGCCAACGTCCTGACTTTC.

This clonotype was found many times. V and J are TRBV7-2 and TRBJ2-7; D uncertain. The ends were cut back, 2 bases at V and 2 bases at J, with 16 bases in the middle. Germline V gene lookup returns CDR1 SGHTA and CDR2 FQGNSA. The length of the CDR3 is 16 residues. This CDR3 reads CASSLYRASSPYEQYF. CDR3 bases: TGTGCCAGCAGCTTATATAGGGCGAGCAGCCCCTACGAGCAGTACTTC.